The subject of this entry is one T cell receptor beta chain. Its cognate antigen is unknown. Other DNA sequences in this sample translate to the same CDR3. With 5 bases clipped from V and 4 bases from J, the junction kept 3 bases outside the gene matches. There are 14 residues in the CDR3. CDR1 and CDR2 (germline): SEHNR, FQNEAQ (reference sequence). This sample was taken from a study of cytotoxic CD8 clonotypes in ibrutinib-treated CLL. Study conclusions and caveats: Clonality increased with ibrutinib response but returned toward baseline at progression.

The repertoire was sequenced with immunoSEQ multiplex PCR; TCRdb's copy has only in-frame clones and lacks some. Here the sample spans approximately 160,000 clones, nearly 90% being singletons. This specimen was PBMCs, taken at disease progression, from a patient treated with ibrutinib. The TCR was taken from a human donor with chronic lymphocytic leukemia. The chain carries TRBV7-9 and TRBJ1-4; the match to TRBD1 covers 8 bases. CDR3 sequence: CASSPGQDNEKLFF. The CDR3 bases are TGTGCCAGCAGCCCGGGACAGGATAATGAAAAACTGTTTTTT.